This TCR beta chain was retrieved from a study of neoadjuvant anti-PD-1 for oral cavity cancer. The sample holds a few counts of this clone. What it binds is unknown. Produced via immunoSEQ multiplex PCR; TCRdb's table is partial and in-frame only. Of approximately 13,000 clones in the sample, around 66% are singletons; the top ten hold 2.4%. CDR3 length: 14 residues. The V and J ends lost 4 bases and 7 bases, in that order; junction bases with no gene match: 2. In germline, CDR1 is MRHNA, CDR2 SNTAGT. The study's findings and limits: Non-responders to neoadjuvant nivolumab had significantly more clonal PBMC T cells than responders.

The TCR sequence derives from a person aged 35-79 years with oral cavity squamous cell carcinoma. This chain joins TRBV6-4 and TRBJ2-1; the match to TRBD2 covers 12 bases. Sequences were derived from PBMCs, sampled before nivolumab (anti-PD-1) treatment. The CDR3 spells CASSGGTSGNEQFF. In nucleotides, the CDR3 is TGTGCCAGCAGTGGTGGGACTAGCGGGAATGAGCAGTTCTTC.